The sequence of this T cell receptor (beta chain) was determined in a study of neoadjuvant anti-PD-1 for oral cavity cancer. The length of the CDR3 is 15 residues. CDR1 and CDR2 from the germline V gene are MDHEN and SYDVKM. V lost 5 bases to trimming and J lost 8 bases; unmatched junction nucleotides: 10. Study-level points and caveats: Higher pretreatment blood Treg/Th17 ratios correlated with higher pretreatment blood and lower post-treatment tumor TCRbeta clonality.

TCRdb keeps only in-frame clones here, not all; method: immunoSEQ multiplex PCR. The sample carries about 7,100 clones, around 60% recorded once. Concerning this clone itself: Its antigen is unknown.

The TCR comes from a person aged 35 to 85 with oral cavity squamous cell carcinoma. The sample in question was tumor tissue, obtained before nivolumab (anti-PD-1) treatment. This chain joins TRBV28 and TRBJ1-4; TRBD1 matches 8 bases. CDR3 sequence reads: CASSRISGGEEKLFF. CDR3 in DNA: TGTGCCAGCAGTCGGATCTCAGGGGGCGAAGAAAAACTGTTTTTT.